One and the same sample provided the 25 T cell receptor beta chains below, sequenced in a study of cytomegalovirus exposure and HLA in healthy donors. Amplification used 60 Vbeta primers and 13 Jbeta primers. Libraries were prepared by immunoSEQ multiplex PCR; TCRdb keeps only in-frame clonotypes and omits some of them. The top ten hold approximately 2% of the sample, which has around 180,000 clones, about 81% seen once. The specimen was PBMCs. These receptors originate from a young woman in good health and CMV-seropositive.

The CDR3 DNA is TGTGCCAGCAGCCACCCTCCTAGTGGGTACACTGAAGCTTTCTTT. Translating it yields CASSHPPSGYTEAFF. The chain recombines TRBV14 with TRBJ1-1; D gene uncertain. This CDR3 is 15 amino acids long. Trimming pared 3 bases from V and 3 bases from J, leaving 14 bases between. CDR1 is SGHDN, CDR2 FVKESK, per germline.

This clone was counted a few times. This rearrangement joins TRBV5-1 to TRBJ2-2; 9 bases match TRBD1. Trimming removed 4 bases from V and 5 bases from J; junction bases left unmatched: 6. Germline V gene sequence: CDR1 SGHRS, CDR2 YFSETQ. The CDR3 runs to 15 residues. The CDR3 DNA sequence: TGCGCCAGCAGCGGGACAGGGAGCTCGACCGGGGAGCTGTTTTTT. The encoded protein is CASSGTGSSTGELFF.

This chain links TRBV29-1 with TRBJ2-7, with 7 bases matching TRBD1. Germline lookup yields CDR1 SQVTM and CDR2 ANQGSEA. The CDR3 loop spans 15 amino acids. Losses at the gene ends were 4 bases for V and 0 bases for J; bases not matched to a gene: 9. CDR3 protein: CSVATSGGPSYEQYF. The CDR3 DNA follows: TGCAGCGTTGCAACCTCAGGGGGACCCTCCTACGAGCAGTACTTC.

The chain joins TRBV7-6 to TRBJ2-3, with 9 positions matching TRBD2. Germline V gene data show CDR1 as SGHVS and CDR2 as FNYEAQ. CDR3 length equals 15 residues. The junction had 9 bases not matched to a gene; V was cut back by 5 bases and J by 6 bases. This chain's CDR3 is CASSPAGGAGDTQYF. CDR3 coding DNA: TGTGCCAGCAGCCCAGCGGGGGGAGCGGGCGATACGCAGTATTTT.

The CDR3 loop reads CASSPAGGATDTQYF. The CDR3 bases are TGTGCCAGCAGCCCCGCGGGGGGCGCGACAGATACGCAGTATTTT. This chain connects TRBV6-4 to TRBJ2-3, with 8 positions matching TRBD2. After removal of 6 bases from V and 3 bases from J, the junction contained 8 bases not matched to a gene. The V gene's germline CDR1 is MRHNA and CDR2 SNTAGT. The CDR3 length is 15 residues.

The genes are TRBV5-1 and TRBJ1-1, with a possible D match to TRBD1 (6 bases). The V end was cut by 1 base, the J end by 4 bases, with 14 bases between. The CDR3 totals 15 residues. The V gene's germline CDR1 is SGHRS and CDR2 YFSETQ. The CDR3 spells CASSLYRVGGTEAFF. The DNA for the CDR3 is TGCGCCAGCAGCTTGTACAGGGTCGGAGGCACTGAAGCTTTCTTT. Together with reference TRBV5-1 and TRBJ1-1, the CDR3 gives the full variable domain: KAGVTQTPRYLIKTRGQQVTLSCSPISGHRSVSWYQQTPGQGLQFLFEYFSETQRNKGNFPGRFSGRQFSNSRSEMNVSTLELGDSALYLCASSLYRVGGTEAFFGQGTRLTVV.

This chain uses TRBV6-1 with TRBJ1-3, with TRBD1 matching 9 bases. Germline V gene sequence: CDR1 MNHNS, CDR2 SASEGT. The CDR3 has 15 amino acids. Trimming took 8 bases from V and 0 from J; bases not matched to a gene: 5. The CDR3 region is CASWTGDTSGNTIYF. The CDR3 bases are TGTGCCAGCTGGACAGGGGATACCTCTGGAAACACCATATATTTT.

The chain has TRBV6-1 and TRBJ1-6; D uncertain. V was cut by 7 bases and J by 10 bases, with 14 bases left in between. Germline CDR1 and CDR2: MNHNS and SASEGT. This CDR3 has 13 residues. CDR3 loop: CASNPEAWSPLHF. CDR3 coding DNA: TGTGCCAGCAATCCCGAGGCTTGGTCACCCCTCCACTTT.

The chain carries TRBV19 and TRBJ2-2; perhaps TRBD1 as D (6 bases). CDR3 length: 14 residues. The V end was cut by 7 bases, the J end by 4 bases, with 13 bases between. The germline CDR1 and CDR2 sequences are LNHDA and SQIVND (reference sequence). CDR3 sequence reads: CASIAGVATGELFF. Written as DNA, the CDR3 is TGTGCCAGTATAGCAGGGGTGGCCACCGGGGAGCTGTTTTTT.

This clone was counted only a few times. V gene TRBV11-3 combines with J gene TRBJ2-3, with D perhaps matching TRBD2 (7 bases). Trimming pared 5 bases from V and 6 bases from J, leaving 18 bases between. CDR1 and CDR2 (germline): SGHNT, YENEEA. CDR3 length equals 15 residues. The CDR3 region is CASSPGGTGEDTQYF. The CDR3 DNA follows: TGTGCCAGCAGCCCGGGGGGCACAGGTGAGGATACGCAGTATTTT.

V and J are TRBV7-3 and TRBJ2-2; TRBD1 matches at 7 bases. This CDR3 is built from 15 residues. V shed 1 base and J 7 bases; nucleotides not matched to a gene: 6. Looked up from germline, CDR1 is SGHTA and CDR2 is FQGTGA. Written as DNA, the CDR3 is TGTGCCAGCAGCTTAATAAGACAGGGCGGCGGGGAGCTGTTTTTT. This translates into CASSLIRQGGGELFF.

The chain combines TRBV10-3 with TRBJ2-5; 9 bases are a match to TRBD2. With V trimmed by 1 base and J by 5 bases, 11 bases remained unmatched. This CDR3 has 17 residues. From germline, CDR1 is ENHRY and CDR2 SYGVKD. The CDR3 bases are TGTGCCATCAGTGAGTGGAGTAGCGGGGGATTCGAGGAGACCCAGTACTTC. Translated, it gives CAISEWSSGGFEETQYF.

The count of this clone is one. The gene calls are TRBV7-2 and TRBJ1-3, with D perhaps TRBD1 (6 bases). The CDR3 extends over 15 amino acids. The V gene's germline CDR1 is SGHTA and CDR2 FQGNSA. Trimming pared 1 base from V and 6 bases from J, leaving 13 bases between. The CDR3 sequence is CASSLDQGWLNTIYF. DNA of the CDR3: TGTGCCAGCAGCTTAGATCAGGGGTGGTTAAACACCATATATTTT.

The chain couples TRBV7-2 to TRBJ2-5; 12 bases map to TRBD2. This CDR3 region has 14 residues. In germline, CDR1 is SGHTA, CDR2 FQGNSA. The V segment lost 3 bases and the J segment 5 bases; nucleotides outside the gene matches: 1. CDR3 in DNA: TGTGCCAGCAGCTTCACTAGCGGGGGGGAGACCCAGTACTTC. Protein: CASSFTSGGETQYF. The whole variable domain, filled in from reference TRBV7-2 and TRBJ2-5, reads GAGVSQSPSNKVTEKGKDVELRCDPISGHTALYWYRQSLGQGLEFLIYFQGNSAPDKSGLPSDRFSAERTGGSVSTLTIQRTQQEDSAVYLCASSFTSGGETQYFGPGTRLLVL.

The V call is TRBV5-4, the J call TRBJ1-1, with 9 positions matching TRBD1. Germline-derived CDR1 and CDR2 are SGHNT and YYREEE (reference sequence). The CDR3 loop spans 16 amino acids. V gave up 2 bases and J gave up 4 bases; unmatched junction bases: 9. CDR3 region: CASSLQGAGVITEAFF. The CDR3 region has the DNA TGTGCCAGCAGCTTACAGGGGGCGGGAGTCATCACTGAAGCTTTCTTT. Using reference TRBV5-4 and TRBJ1-1 for the parts outside the CDR3, the full variable domain is ETGVTQSPTHLIKTRGQQVTLRCSSQSGHNTVSWYQQALGQGPQFIFQYYREEENGRGNFPPRFSGLQFPNYSSELNVNALELDDSALYLCASSLQGAGVITEAFFGQGTRLTVV.

This chain uses TRBV28 with TRBJ1-5; D not certain. This CDR3 comprises 14 residues. In germline, CDR1 is MDHEN, CDR2 SYDVKM. The germline V and J ends were trimmed by 3 bases and 2 bases, with 8 bases remaining between them. CDR3 DNA: TGTGCCAGCAGTTTGAGGTCAGGCAATCAGCCCCAGCATTTT. This codes for CASSLRSGNQPQHF. Full variable domain (missing parts from reference TRBV28 and TRBJ1-5): DVKVTQSSRYLVKRTGEKVFLECVQDMDHENMFWYRQDPGLGLRLIYFSYDVKMKEKGDIPEGYSVSREKKERFSLILESASTNQTSMYLCASSLRSGNQPQHFGDGTRLSIL.

The J gene is TRBJ1-3, the V gene TRBV9; D is undetermined. Trimming shortened V by 0 bases and J by 6 bases, and 16 bases separated the two germline ends. Germline CDR1 SGDLS, CDR2 YYNGEE. CDR3 length equals 16 residues. The DNA of the CDR3 is TGTGCCAGCAGCGTAGAGGTGACCCCCGCGGTAAACACCATATATTTT. Its protein is CASSVEVTPAVNTIYF.

This chain connects TRBV6-6 to TRBJ1-2; TRBD1 is a possible D gene (5 bases). This CDR3 spans 15 amino acids. Trimming took off 0 bases at V and 3 bases at J, with 11 bases between the two ends. In germline, CDR1 is MNHNY, CDR2 SVGAGI (reference sequence). The CDR3: CASSYSTETYYGYTF. The CDR3, as DNA: TGTGCCAGCAGTTACTCGACAGAAACCTACTATGGCTACACCTTC.

A few counts support this clone. The J gene is TRBJ2-3, the V gene TRBV15; D perhaps matches TRBD2 (6 bases). The ends were cut back, 4 bases at V and 0 bases at J, with 11 bases in the middle. The CDR3 consists of 15 residues. CDR1 is LNHNV and CDR2 is YYDKDF in the germline V gene (reference sequence). The CDR3 bases are TGTGCCACCAGCAAGGCGCGGGGTAGCACAGATACGCAGTATTTT. It encodes CATSKARGSTDTQYF.

This clone has more than one count but fewer than ten. The V gene is TRBV4-1, the J gene TRBJ1-2; 7 bases map to TRBD1. With V trimmed by 2 bases and J by 3 bases, 6 bases remained unmatched. In germline, CDR1 is MGHRA, CDR2 YSYEKL. The CDR3 totals 15 residues. CDR3 sequence reads: CASSQPSGTDYGYTF. CDR3 DNA sequence: TGCGCCAGCAGCCAACCCTCCGGGACAGACTATGGCTACACCTTC.

V usage is TRBV7-9 and J usage is TRBJ2-5, with TRBD1 matching 7 bases. The CDR3 is 18 residues long. From germline, CDR1 is SEHNR and CDR2 FQNEAQ (reference sequence). V dropped 5 bases and J dropped 2; count of bases not matched to a gene: 17. CDR3 sequence (DNA): TGTGCCAGCAGCCCAGGGACAGAGTGGACGCCTTTTCAAGAGACCCAGTACTTC. Translating gives CASSPGTEWTPFQETQYF. The full variable domain, in which reference TRBV7-9 and TRBJ2-5 provide the parts outside the CDR3, is DTGVSQNPRHKITKRGQNVTFRCDPISEHNRLYWYRQTLGQGPEFLTYFQNEAQLEKSRLLSDRFSAERPKGSFSTLEIQRTEQGDSAMYLCASSPGTEWTPFQETQYFGPGTRLLVL.

The genes are TRBV9 and TRBJ1-4, with 8 bases identical to TRBD1. This CDR3 is 15 amino acids long. Trimming removed 3 bases from V and 0 bases from J; junction bases left unmatched: 1. Germline CDR1 SGDLS, CDR2 YYNGEE. The CDR3 DNA reads TGTGCCAGCAGCGGGGGACAGGCAACTAATGAAAAACTGTTTTTT. Protein: CASSGGQATNEKLFF.

The genes are TRBV2 and TRBJ1-1; TRBD1 aligns across 11 bases. V was clipped by 9 bases and J by 11 bases; unmatched bases: 5. Germline V gene sequence: CDR1 SNHLY, CDR2 FYNNEI. The CDR3 is made up of 11 amino acids. The CDR3: CARGQGAGAFF. CDR3 DNA: TGTGCCAGAGGACAGGGGGCTGGGGCTTTCTTT.

Comment on this clone: One end of the junction does not line up with germline, which may come from a read error. V and J are TRBV4-3 and TRBJ1-3; the D gene is possibly TRBD1 (5 bases). Per the germline V gene, CDR1 is LGHNA and CDR2 is YSLEER. The CDR3 loop spans 16 amino acids. CDR3 in DNA: TGCGCCAGCAGCCGCTGGGAGGGGAGCTCTGGAAACGCCATATATTTT. Its translation is CASSRWEGSSGNAIYF.

The V and J genes are TRBV2 and TRBJ1-4; D is perhaps TRBD1 (6 bases). This CDR3 region has 13 residues. With 6 bases removed from V and 7 bases from J, the gap between germline ends came to 12 bases. Germline CDR1 is SNHLY and CDR2 is FYNNEI. This chain's CDR3 is CASRLQGTEKLFF. The CDR3 nucleotides read TGTGCCAGCAGATTACAGGGAACTGAAAAACTGTTTTTT.